This T cell receptor beta chain was sequenced during a study of control samples from healthy donors and cancer patients. V gave up 6 bases and J gave up 9 bases, with 21 bases separating them. The germline gives CDR1 MRHNA, CDR2 SNTAGT. This CDR3 has 15 residues. The data were produced by immunoSEQ multiplex PCR, yet TCRdb's version contains in-frame clones alone and is incomplete. The data contain approximately 100,000 clones, roughly 88% of them singletons. The TCR comes from a man aged 25 to 40 in good health. Sequences were obtained from blood. V usage is TRBV6-4 and J usage is TRBJ2-1; D remains ambiguous. CDR3 amino acids: CASSPLQSPIGEQFF. In DNA, the CDR3 is TGTGCCAGCAGCCCACTTCAGTCACCCATCGGTGAGCAGTTCTTC.